This T cell receptor (beta chain) emerged from a study of blood T cells in healthy people across ages. It was roughly 10 milliliters of peripheral blood that were drawn from each donor. The CDR3 has 15 residues. Deletions cut 1 base from V and 4 bases from J, with 11 bases between. Germline loops: CDR1 SGHTA, CDR2 FQGNSA. A second PCR, run for roughly 7 to 11 cycles, used a sample-barcoded 5' primer plus a J-beta primer mix. TCRdb analysed the 5' RACE reads with MiXCR anew, one entry per CDR3 protein. The sample shows roughly 1.9 million distinct CDR3 sequences, approximately 39% of them seen only once.

The V call is TRBV7-2, the J call TRBJ2-1; D may be TRBD1 (6 bases). This receptor was obtained from a human donor in good health. Sequencing used blood. The CDR3 coding sequence is TGTGCCAGCAGCTTAGACCCTCAGGGGTACAATGAGCAGTTCTTC. It is translated as CASSLDPQGYNEQFF.